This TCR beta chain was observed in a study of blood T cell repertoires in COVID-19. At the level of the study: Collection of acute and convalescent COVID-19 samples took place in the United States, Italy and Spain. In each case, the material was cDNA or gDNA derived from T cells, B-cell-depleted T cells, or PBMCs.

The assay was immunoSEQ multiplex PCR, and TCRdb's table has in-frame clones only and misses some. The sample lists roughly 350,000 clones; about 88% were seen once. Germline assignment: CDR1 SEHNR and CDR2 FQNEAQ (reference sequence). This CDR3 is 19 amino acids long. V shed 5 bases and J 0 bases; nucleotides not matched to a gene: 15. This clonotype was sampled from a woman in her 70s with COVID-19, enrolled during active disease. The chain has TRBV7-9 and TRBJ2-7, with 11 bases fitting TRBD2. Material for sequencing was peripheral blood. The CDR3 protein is CASSPLGVTSGAYSYEQYF. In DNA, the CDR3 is TGTGCCAGCAGCCCCTTAGGAGTGACTAGCGGGGCCTACTCCTACGAGCAGTACTTC.